Listed below are T cell receptor beta chains from one sample, sequenced in a study of T cell changes during pregnancy in multiple sclerosis. Sequencing used immunoSEQ multiplex PCR; TCRdb keeps in-frame clones, though not all of them. The data hold some 70,000 clones, with roughly 88% observed a single time. The sequences come from peripheral blood, collected after pregnancy. The receptors originated from a female donor in good health, enrolled as a control in a pregnancy study. Each CDR3 is given with its conserved first and last residue. A D gene is named only where the DNA matches it firmly. Expanded clones are given a class, and other clones once, few, many or no size at all.

TRBJ1-1 | . | TRBV11-3 | . | CASKTATTNTEAFF | TGTGCCAGCAAAACAGCAACCACGAACACTGAAGCTTTCTTT
TRBJ2-5 | . | TRBV4-2 | TRBD2 | CASSQGGLAGSEETQYF | TGTGCCAGCAGCCAGGGGGGACTAGCGGGGTCTGAAGAGACCCAGTACTTC
TRBJ2-7 | . | TRBV19 | TRBD2 | CASSTLLTSGRGYEQYF | TGTGCCAGTAGTACCCTCTTGACTAGCGGGAGGGGTTACGAGCAGTACTTC
TRBJ2-7 | . | TRBV4-1 | TRBD2 | CASSQDQIGAGGSYEQYF | TGCGCCAGCAGCCAAGATCAAATCGGAGCGGGAGGGTCCTACGAGCAGTACTTC
TRBJ2-3 | . | TRBV6-6 | . | CASRAKGVDNTDTQYF | TGTGCCAGCAGAGCAAAGGGGGTGGATAACACAGATACGCAGTATTTT
TRBJ2-7 | . | TRBV29-1 | TRBD2 | CSVQAGYEQYF | TGCAGCGTCCAAGCGGGATACGAGCAGTACTTC
TRBJ1-2 | . | TRBV29-1 | TRBD1 | CSVEEGMGQNPISVYGYTF | TGCAGCGTTGAAGAGGGAATGGGACAGAACCCGATATCTGTCTATGGCTACACCTTC
TRBJ1-5 | few | TRBV27 | TRBD1 | CASSLTGINQPQHF | TGTGCCAGCAGTTTGACAGGGATTAATCAGCCCCAGCATTTT
TRBJ1-2 | . | TRBV30 | TRBD1 | CAWTMTGGRDGYTF | TGTGCCTGGACCATGACAGGGGGACGTGATGGCTACACCTTC
TRBJ2-1 | . | TRBV5-6 | TRBD2 | CASSPPGGTPAYNEQFF | TGTGCCAGCAGCCCGCCGGGGGGTACCCCCGCCTACAATGAGCAGTTCTTC
TRBJ1-1 | . | TRBV28 | . | CASSRAAGEWRNTEAFF | TGTGCCAGCAGCCGGGCCGCAGGGGAGTGGAGAAACACTGAAGCTTTCTTT
TRBJ1-4 | . | TRBV7-9 | TRBD1 | CASSLPSGTAATNEKLFF | TGTGCCAGCAGCTTACCCTCCGGGACAGCCGCAACTAATGAAAAACTGTTTTTT
TRBJ1-5 | . | TRBV7-6 | . | CASSLGEGAEQHF | TGTGCCAGCAGCTTAGGGGAGGGTGCCGAACAGCATTTT
TRBJ1-3 | . | TRBV29-1 | TRBD1 | CSVGGQAGNTIYF | TGCAGCGTCGGTGGACAGGCTGGAAACACCATATATTTT
TRBJ1-1 | . | TRBV10-3 | . | CAISEGPFLNTEAFF | TGTGCCATCAGTGAGGGCCCCTTCTTGAACACTGAAGCTTTCTTT
TRBJ2-3 | . | TRBV5-1 | TRBD2 | CASSGPSGRAGLDTQYF | TGCGCCAGCAGCGGCCCTAGCGGGAGGGCCGGTTTAGATACGCAGTATTTT
TRBJ2-7 | . | TRBV25-1 | TRBD2 | CASSDILAGGYEQYF | TGTGCCAGCAGTGATATCCTAGCGGGAGGCTACGAGCAGTACTTC
TRBJ2-5 | . | TRBV6-5 | . | CASKENRQQETQYF | TGTGCCAGCAAGGAGAACAGGCAACAAGAGACCCAGTACTTC
TRBJ2-1 | . | TRBV19 | TRBD1 | CASSIAQGAWNEQFF | TGTGCCAGTAGTATCGCCCAGGGGGCTTGGAATGAGCAGTTCTTC
TRBJ2-3 | . | TRBV6-1 | . | CASSESLAASTDTQYF | TGTGCCAGCAGTGAAAGTCTAGCCGCTAGCACAGATACGCAGTATTTT
TRBJ2-7 | . | TRBV30 | TRBD2 | CASRGRGYEQYF | TGTGCCTCCCGGGGGAGGGGCTACGAGCAGTACTTC
TRBJ1-3 | . | TRBV29-1 | TRBD1 | CSVSTGSLANTIYF | TGCAGCGTTTCGACAGGGAGTCTCGCAAACACCATATATTTT
TRBJ2-7 | . | TRBV27 | . | CASSPLLLAATTYEQYF | TGTGCCAGCAGTCCTCTCCTACTAGCAGCGACTACCTACGAGCAGTACTTC
TRBJ1-2 | . | TRBV6-5 | TRBD1 | CASRMTGNYGYTF | TGTGCCAGCAGGATGACAGGGAACTATGGCTACACCTTC
TRBJ2-4 | . | TRBV6-1 | . | CASSEGGMSNIQYF | TGTGCCAGCAGTGAAGGCGGGATGTCGAACATTCAGTACTTC
TRBJ1-3 | once | TRBV12-5 | . | CASGFMGGSGNTIYF | TGTGCTAGTGGTTTTATGGGGGGCTCTGGAAACACCATATATTTT
TRBJ1-2 | . | TRBV15 | . | CATSRARGSNYGYTF | TGTGCCACCAGCAGGGCCAGGGGATCTAACTATGGCTACACCTTC
TRBJ2-7 | . | TRBV9 | . | CASSVEPFSEQYF | TGTGCCAGCAGCGTAGAGCCCTTCTCCGAGCAGTACTTC
TRBJ2-1 | once | TRBV14 | TRBD2 | CASSQSKRDYNEQFF | TGTGCCAGCAGCCAAAGTAAGCGGGACTACAATGAGCAGTTCTTC
TRBJ1-2 | . | TRBV19 | . | CASSEGPRSNYGYTF | TGTGCCAGTTCGGAGGGACCTAGATCCAACTATGGCTACACCTTC